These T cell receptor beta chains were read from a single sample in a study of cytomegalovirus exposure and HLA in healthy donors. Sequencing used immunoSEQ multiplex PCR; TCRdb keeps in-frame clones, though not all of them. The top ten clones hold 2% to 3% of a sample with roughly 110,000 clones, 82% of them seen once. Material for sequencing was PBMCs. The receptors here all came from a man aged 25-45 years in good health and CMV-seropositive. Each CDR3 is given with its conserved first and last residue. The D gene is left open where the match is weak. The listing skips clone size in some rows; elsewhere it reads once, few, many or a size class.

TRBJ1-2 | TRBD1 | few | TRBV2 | CASSENRGYGYTF | TGTGCCAGCAGTGAAAACAGGGGCTATGGCTACACCTTC
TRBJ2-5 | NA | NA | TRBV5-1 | CASSLVGAGETQYF | TGCGCCAGCAGCTTGGTTGGGGCCGGGGAGACCCAGTACTTC
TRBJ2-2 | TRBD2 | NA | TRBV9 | CASSAHLPGGPGELFF | TGTGCCAGCAGCGCCCACCTTCCGGGGGGTCCCGGGGAGCTGTTTTTT
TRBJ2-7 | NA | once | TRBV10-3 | CAISHSFEGTLYEQYF | TGTGCCATCAGTCACTCCTTTGAGGGAACCCTCTACGAGCAGTACTTC
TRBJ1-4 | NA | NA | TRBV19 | CASSPQAGVSEKLLF | TGTGCCAGTAGTCCTCAGGCGGGAGTTAGTGAAAAACTGCTTTTT
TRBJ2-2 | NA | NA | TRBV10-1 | CASSATLNTGELFF | TGCGCCAGCAGTGCGACTCTTAACACCGGGGAGCTGTTTTTT
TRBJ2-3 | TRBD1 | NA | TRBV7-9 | CSSSSLTGDITDTQYF | TGTTCCAGCAGCTCCCTTACAGGGGACATAACAGATACGCAGTATTTT
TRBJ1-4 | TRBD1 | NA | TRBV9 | CASSVMGQVNEKLFF | TGTGCCAGCAGCGTGATGGGACAGGTTAATGAAAAACTGTTTTTT
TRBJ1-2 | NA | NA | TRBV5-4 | CASSLGSGPPNYGYTF | TGTGCCAGCAGCTTGGGGTCGGGTCCTCCTAACTATGGCTACACCTTC
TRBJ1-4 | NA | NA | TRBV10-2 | CASGREGREKLFF | TGCGCCAGCGGCAGGGAGGGACGTGAAAAACTGTTTTTT
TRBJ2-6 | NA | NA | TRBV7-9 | CASSDYSSGANGLTF | TGTGCCAGCAGCGATTACAGCTCTGGGGCCAACGGCCTGACTTTC
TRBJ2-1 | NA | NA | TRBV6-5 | CASSNEQSSYNEQFF | TGTGCCAGCAGTAACGAACAGAGCTCCTACAATGAGCAGTTCTTC
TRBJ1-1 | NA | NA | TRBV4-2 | CASSQVGWGWNTEAFF | TGTGCCAGCAGCCAAGTTGGGTGGGGCTGGAACACTGAAGCTTTCTTT
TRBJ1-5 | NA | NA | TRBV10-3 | CAISESLELIYSNQPQHF | TGTGCCATCAGTGAGTCTTTGGAGTTGATCTATAGCAATCAGCCCCAGCATTTT
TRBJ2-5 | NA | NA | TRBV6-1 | CATGSSEGPETQYF | TGTGCCACCGGGAGTAGCGAGGGCCCAGAGACCCAGTACTTC
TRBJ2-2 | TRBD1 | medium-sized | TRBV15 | CATSQGDISGELFF | TGTGCCACCAGTCAGGGGGATATCTCCGGGGAGCTGTTTTTT
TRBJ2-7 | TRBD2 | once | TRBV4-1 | CASSQEWPGLSYEQYF | TGCGCCAGCAGCCAAGAATGGCCGGGACTATCCTACGAGCAGTACTTC
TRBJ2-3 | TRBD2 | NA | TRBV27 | CASSFSGGADTQYF | TGTGCCAGCAGTTTTAGCGGGGGAGCAGATACGCAGTATTTT